This T cell receptor beta chain appears in the sequencing data of a study of blood T cell repertoires in COVID-19. V lost 5 bases, J lost 4 bases, and 6 bases stayed unmatched. The CDR3 sequence is 14 residues long. CDR1 SGHTA and CDR2 FQGTGA come from the germline V gene. The repertoire was sequenced with immunoSEQ multiplex PCR; TCRdb's copy has only in-frame clones and lacks some. This sample has some 270,000 clones, with about 89% found just once. Sequences were obtained from peripheral blood. The chain is built from TRBV7-3 and TRBJ1-2, with 8 bases matching TRBD1. The origin of this receptor is a man in his forties or fifties with acute or convalescent COVID-19. This chain's CDR3 is CASSQDREAYGYTF. DNA for the CDR3: TGTGCCAGCAGCCAGGACAGGGAGGCCTATGGCTACACCTTC.